These 10 T cell receptor beta chains came from one sample sequenced in a study of control samples from healthy donors and cancer patients. The repertoire was sequenced with immunoSEQ multiplex PCR; TCRdb's copy has only in-frame clones and lacks some. The sample carries 110,000 or so clones, approximately 83% recorded once. Sequenced input: blood. These receptors were obtained from a woman between 45 and 65 years old in good health.

The J gene is TRBJ2-7, the V gene TRBV19; D is ambiguous. CDR3 size: 12 residues. The germline V gene has CDR1 LNHDA and CDR2 SQIVND (reference sequence). Trimming cost V 6 bases and J 5 bases, with 11 bases left between them. The CDR3 spells CASRSVTHEQYF. As DNA, the CDR3 is TGTGCCAGTAGGTCAGTTACCCACGAGCAGTACTTC.

The chain is built from TRBV27 and TRBJ2-3; possibly TRBD2 for D (5 bases). Per the germline V gene, CDR1 is MNHEY and CDR2 is SMNVEV (reference sequence). Trimming took 5 bases from V and 6 from J, leaving 15 bases between them. CDR3 length equals 14 residues. As DNA, the CDR3 is TGTGCCAGCAGTCCCCAGACTACTTGGGATACGCAGTATTTT. Translation: CASSPQTTWDTQYF.

This clone was seen a single time. The chain uses TRBV19 and TRBJ1-6; D gene uncertain. Germline assignment: CDR1 LNHDA and CDR2 SQIVND (reference sequence). The CDR3 consists of 14 residues. V lost 10 bases and J 8 bases, leaving 18 bases between the germline ends. This CDR3 is CATAETLGYSPLHF. The CDR3 DNA follows: TGTGCCACCGCAGAAACGTTGGGGTATTCACCCCTCCACTTT.

This chain connects TRBV2 to TRBJ2-3; 16 bases align to TRBD2. V was clipped by 5 bases and J by 0 bases; unmatched bases: 5. The CDR3 is made up of 18 amino acids. Germline CDR1 SNHLY, CDR2 FYNNEI. CDR3 sequence: CASSPGTSGRGSTDTQYF. The CDR3 DNA is TGTGCCAGCAGTCCCGGGACTAGCGGGAGGGGTAGCACAGATACGCAGTATTTT.

There are a few counts of this clone. The chain has TRBV2 and TRBJ1-5; no firm D call. Between the trimmed V and J ends, which lost 2 bases and 6 bases, there was a span of 14 bases. Germline-derived CDR1 and CDR2 are SNHLY and FYNNEI. The CDR3 length is 15 residues. CDR3 sequence: CASSEQPSLGQPQHF. CDR3 coding DNA: TGTGCCAGCAGTGAACAACCGAGTTTGGGTCAGCCCCAGCATTTT.

This clone was detected a few times. The same CDR3 arises from other DNA sequences in this sample as well. The chain carries TRBV7-2 and TRBJ2-5; 7 bases match TRBD1. The length of the CDR3 is 14 residues. CDR1 and CDR2 (germline): SGHTA, FQGNSA. With V trimmed by 0 bases and J by 4 bases, 2 bases remained unmatched. The DNA of the CDR3 is TGTGCCAGCAGCTTAGCAGGGGGCCTAGAGACCCAGTACTTC. It codes for CASSLAGGLETQYF.

To note about this clone: The sample contains more than one DNA sequence encoding this CDR3. This chain connects TRBV12-3 or TRBV12-4 to TRBJ1-5, with D unresolved. The CDR3 covers 13 residues. The V gene lost 0 bases and the J gene lost 5 bases, with 5 bases spanning the gap. The CDR3 spells CASSLAGDQPQHF. CDR3 nucleotide sequence: TGTGCCAGCAGTTTAGCCGGGGATCAGCCCCAGCATTTT.

The V call is TRBV20-1, the J call TRBJ2-1, with D possibly TRBD2 on 5 matching bases. Per germline, CDR1 DFQATT and CDR2 SNEGSKA (reference sequence). Trimming removed 3 bases from V and 2 bases from J, with 11 bases in between. This CDR3 is built from 14 residues. The CDR3 nucleotides are TGCAGTGCTAGTGGGTCGCGGGCCTACAATGAGCAGTTCTTC. Its protein product is CSASGSRAYNEQFF.

V is TRBV11-3 and J is TRBJ1-2; D is ambiguous. The CDR3 runs 11 residues. CDR1 and CDR2 from the germline V gene are SGHNT and YENEEA. The V end was cut by 0 bases, the J end by 10 bases, with 6 bases between. CDR3 sequence (DNA): TGTGCCAGCAGCTTAGACCATTACTACACCTTC. Protein sequence: CASSLDHYYTF. The whole variable domain, remainder taken from reference TRBV11-3 and TRBJ1-2, is EAGVVQSPRYKIIEKKQPVAFWCNPISGHNTLYWYLQNLGQGPELLIRYENEEAVDDSQLPKDRFSAERLKGVDSTLKIQPAELGDSAVYLCASSLDHYYTFGSGTRLTVV.

This sequence joins TRBV19 and TRBJ2-1, with 7 bases lining up with TRBD2. This CDR3 spans 13 amino acids. Germline V gives CDR1 LNHDA, CDR2 SQIVND (reference sequence). Trimming at V came to 6 bases and at J to 4 bases, leaving 3 bases not matched to a gene. In DNA form, the CDR3 reads TGTGCCAGTAGCGAGCGGGGTTACAATGAGCAGTTCTTC. It specifies CASSERGYNEQFF. The entire variable domain, with the rest obtained from reference TRBV19 and TRBJ2-1, is as follows: DGGITQSPKYLFRKEGQNVTLSCEQNLNHDAMYWYRQDPGQGLRLIYYSQIVNDFQKGDIAEGYSVSREKKESFPLTVTSAQKNPTAFYLCASSERGYNEQFFGPGTRLTVL.